This T cell receptor beta chain was captured in a study of cytomegalovirus exposure and HLA in healthy donors. Points from the study as a whole: Through in vitro validation, a few CMV-associated chains were shown to be specific for CMV antigens. Sequencing likely caused a cluster of highly shared sequence variants. Presence/absence analyses took donor sequencing depth as roughly uniform. In a later analysis, at a false discovery rate of 0.05, under 20,000 TCR beta sequences matched HLA alleles.

A few counts support this clone. The target antigen is unknown. The primer mix had 60 Vbeta and 13 Jbeta primers. Clones were read by immunoSEQ multiplex PCR, and TCRdb kept only the in-frame ones, dropping some. The sample holds fewer than 200,000 clones, around 76% seen once. Per the germline V gene, CDR1 is SGHVS and CDR2 is FNYEAQ. Trimming removed 2 bases from V and 6 bases from J; junction bases left unmatched: 16. The CDR3 is 18 amino acids. This clonotype was obtained from a girl aged 5 to 17 in good health and CMV-seropositive. Source material: PBMCs. The chain recombines TRBV7-6 with TRBJ2-3, with TRBD2 matching 8 bases. As DNA, the CDR3 is TGTGCCAGCAGCTTACGTGTGTCTGACGGGGGGGCGACGGATACGCAGTATTTT. Its translation is CASSLRVSDGGATDTQYF.